This T cell receptor beta chain was identified in a study of blood T cell repertoires in COVID-19. Study background: Donors in the United States, Italy and Spain gave samples during acute or convalescent COVID-19. Nucleic acid was either cDNA or gDNA, and it came from T cells, B-cell-depleted T cells, or PBMCs.

Germline V gives CDR1 MNHEY, CDR2 SVGAGI. The CDR3 is 14 amino acids. V lost 6 bases and J 0 bases, leaving 12 bases between the germline ends. Participant reports of clinical history set cohort assignment. The data were produced by immunoSEQ multiplex PCR, yet TCRdb's version contains in-frame clones alone and is incomplete. Of fewer than 600,000 clones in the sample, approximately 88% were seen once. This rearrangement joins TRBV6-5 to TRBJ2-7; perhaps TRBD1 as D (6 bases). Sequenced sample: PBMCs or T cells enriched from blood (not recorded which). The receptor was isolated from a woman aged 40-49 years who had recovered from COVID-19. The CDR3 sequence is CASSSRTASYEQYF. The CDR3, as DNA: TGTGCCAGCAGCTCCCGGACAGCCTCCTACGAGCAGTACTTC.